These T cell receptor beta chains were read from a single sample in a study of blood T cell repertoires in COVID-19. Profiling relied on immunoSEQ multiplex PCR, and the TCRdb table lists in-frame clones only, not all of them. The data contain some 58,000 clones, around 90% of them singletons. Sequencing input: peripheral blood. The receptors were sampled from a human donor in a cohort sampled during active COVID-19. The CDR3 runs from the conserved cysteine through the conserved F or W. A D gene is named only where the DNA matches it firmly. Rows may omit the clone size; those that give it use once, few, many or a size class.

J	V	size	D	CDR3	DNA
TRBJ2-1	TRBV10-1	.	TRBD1	CASSDRDRGNNEQFF	TGCGCCAGCAGTGATCGGGACAGGGGCAACAATGAGCAGTTCTTC
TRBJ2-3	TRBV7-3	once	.	CASSRRAGTDTQYF	TGTGCCAGCAGCAGGAGGGCCGGGACAGATACGCAGTATTTT
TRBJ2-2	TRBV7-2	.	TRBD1	CASSLQGAGTGELFF	TGTGCCAGCAGCCTACAGGGGGCAGGGACCGGGGAGCTGTTTTTT
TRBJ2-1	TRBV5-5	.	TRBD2	CASSFKTSGSTGDEQFF	TGTGCCAGCAGCTTTAAGACTAGCGGTTCTACTGGCGATGAGCAGTTCTTC
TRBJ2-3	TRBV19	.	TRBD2	CASSRIAGELEGSTDTQYF	TGTGCCAGTAGTAGGATAGCGGGAGAACTGGAGGGTAGCACAGATACGCAGTATTTT
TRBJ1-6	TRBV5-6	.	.	CASSQTGDSSYNSPLHF	TGTGCCAGCAGCCAAACGGGAGACAGCTCCTATAATTCACCCCTCCACTTT
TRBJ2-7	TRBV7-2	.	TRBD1	CASSSPGTGPYEQYF	TGTGCCAGCAGCTCCCCAGGGACAGGCCCCTACGAGCAGTACTTC
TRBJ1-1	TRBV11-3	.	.	CASSLDPSGEAFF	TGTGCCAGCAGCTTAGACCCGTCCGGTGAAGCTTTCTTT
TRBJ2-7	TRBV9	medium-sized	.	CASSVQPRTMTYEQYF	TGTGCCAGCAGCGTACAACCTAGGACTATGACCTACGAGCAGTACTTC
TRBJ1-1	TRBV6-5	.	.	CASSIDKMNTEAFF	TGTGCCAGCAGCATAGACAAGATGAACACTGAAGCTTTCTTT
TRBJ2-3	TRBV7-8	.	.	CASSPRGKGDTQYF	TGTGCCAGCAGCCCCCGAGGGAAGGGAGATACGCAGTATTTT
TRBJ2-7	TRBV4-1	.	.	CASSQELITGEQYF	TGCGCCAGCAGCCAAGAGCTGATTACCGGCGAGCAGTACTTC
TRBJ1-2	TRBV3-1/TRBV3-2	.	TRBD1	CASSQGDSRRYGYTF	TGTGCCAGCAGCCAAGGGGACAGTCGGCGCTATGGCTACACCTTC
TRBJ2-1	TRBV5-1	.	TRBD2	CASSPVRTSGPRYNEQFF	TGCGCCAGCAGCCCGGTTAGAACTAGCGGGCCGCGTTACAATGAGCAGTTCTTC
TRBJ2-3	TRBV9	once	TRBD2	CASSVGASGMTDTQYF	TGTGCCAGCAGCGTAGGAGCTAGCGGGATGACAGATACGCAGTATTTT
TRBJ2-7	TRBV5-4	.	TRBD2	CASSFSGLTYEQYF	TGTGCCAGCAGCTTTTCGGGACTAACATACGAGCAGTACTTC
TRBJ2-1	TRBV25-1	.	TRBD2	CASSDSSGRALGVNEQFF	TGTGCCAGCAGTGATTCTAGCGGGAGGGCCCTGGGGGTCAATGAGCAGTTCTTC
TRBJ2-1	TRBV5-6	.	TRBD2	CASSLASSGRGYEQFF	TGTGCCAGCAGCTTAGCGTCTAGCGGGAGGGGGTATGAGCAGTTCTTC
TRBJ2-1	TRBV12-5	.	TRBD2	CASGLVLAGESAEQFF	TGTGCTAGTGGTTTGGTCCTAGCGGGGGAGTCGGCTGAGCAGTTCTTC
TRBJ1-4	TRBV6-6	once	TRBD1	CASIRRQGAENEKLFF	TGTGCCAGCATTCGCAGACAGGGGGCAGAAAATGAAAAACTGTTTTTT
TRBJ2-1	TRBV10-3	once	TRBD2	CAIREGLADNEQFF	TGTGCCATCAGGGAGGGACTAGCGGATAATGAGCAGTTCTTC
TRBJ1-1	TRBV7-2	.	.	CASSPPRAEAFF	TGTGCCAGCAGCCCACCGAGGGCAGAAGCTTTCTTT
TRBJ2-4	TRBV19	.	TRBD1	CASSTRDRETSLAKNIQYF	TGTGCCAGTAGTACCCGGGACAGGGAAACCTCACTAGCCAAAAACATTCAGTACTTC
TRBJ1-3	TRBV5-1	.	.	CASSFGASGNTIYF	TGCGCCAGCAGCTTTGGGGCGTCTGGAAACACCATATATTTT
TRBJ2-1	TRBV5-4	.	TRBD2	CASSSARGGAGEQFF	TGTGCCAGCAGCTCGGCGCGCGGGGGGGCGGGTGAGCAGTTCTTC
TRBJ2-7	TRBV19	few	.	CASSQRLSTYEQYF	TGTGCCAGTAGTCAGCGACTATCCACCTACGAGCAGTACTTC
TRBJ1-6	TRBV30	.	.	CAWSRQGNSPLHF	TGTGCCTGGAGTAGGCAGGGTAATTCACCCCTCCACTTT
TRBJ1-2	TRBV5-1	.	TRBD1	CASSSPGQHYGYTF	TGCGCCAGCAGCTCCCCGGGACAGCACTATGGCTACACCTTC
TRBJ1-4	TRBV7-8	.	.	CASSLYGEKLFF	TGTGCCAGCAGCCTCTATGGTGAAAAACTGTTTTTT
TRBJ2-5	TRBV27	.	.	CASSQGTPRETQYF	TGTGCCAGCAGCCAAGGGACACCCCGGGAGACCCAGTACTTC
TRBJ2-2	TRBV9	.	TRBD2	CASSPLGSGGGGELFF	TGTGCCAGCAGCCCCCTGGGAAGCGGGGGAGGCGGGGAGCTGTTTTTT
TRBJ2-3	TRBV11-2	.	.	CASSLIRSSTDTQYF	TGTGCCAGCAGCTTGATTCGGTCTAGCACAGATACGCAGTATTTT
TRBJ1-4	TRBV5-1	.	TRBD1	CASSVAGGSGKLFF	TGCGCCAGCAGCGTAGCAGGGGGTTCCGGAAAACTGTTTTTT
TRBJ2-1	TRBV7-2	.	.	CASSVQEGGDNEQFF	TGTGCCAGCAGCGTACAAGAGGGGGGGGACAATGAGCAGTTCTTC
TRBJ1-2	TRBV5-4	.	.	CASSTPGGGLNDYTF	TGTGCCAGCAGCACTCCCGGCGGGGGCTTGAATGACTACACCTTC
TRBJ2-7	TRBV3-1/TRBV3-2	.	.	CASSVGPVSSYEQYF	TGTGCCAGCAGTGTGGGGCCGGTGAGCTCCTACGAGCAGTACTTC
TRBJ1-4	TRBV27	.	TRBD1	CAIPGGELFF	TGTGCCATCCCAGGGGGAGAACTGTTTTTT